This T cell receptor (beta chain) was retrieved from a study of T-cell memory formation after mild COVID-19. The germline gives CDR1 LGHNA, CDR2 YNFKEQ. CDR3 length: 15 amino acids. J gave up 8 bases and V 0 bases, and 7 bases lay outside the gene matches. TCRdb fed the 5' RACE reads into MiXCR, producing one record per CDR3 protein. In the table there are fewer than 500,000 distinct CDR3 sequences, around a quarter of which are singletons. Input material: PBMCs or a T cell subset sorted from them (not recorded which). The V and J genes are TRBV4-2 and TRBJ2-1; 7 bases map to TRBD1. The clonotype was recovered from an adult woman who had mild COVID-19 (a few samples of this study predate the infection). Cell type and time point are not known. The CDR3 coding sequence is TGTGCCAGCAGCCAAGATGACAGGGAGCACGATGAGCAGTTCTTC. It yields the protein CASSQDDREHDEQFF.